These T cell receptor beta chains were read from a single sample in a study of blood T cell repertoires in COVID-19. Assay used: immunoSEQ multiplex PCR; TCRdb lists only in-frame clones, some missing. The table shows 130,000 or so clones, with about four fifths occurring only once. The source material was peripheral blood. These receptors came from an elderly man with acute or convalescent COVID-19. Each CDR3 is given with its conserved first and last residue. A D gene is named only where the DNA matches it firmly. Clone size is shown for a subset of rows, as once, few, many or a class of expanded clone.

cdr3_length: 15
v_call: TRBV18
clone_size: .
d_call: TRBD1
j_call: TRBJ2-7
cdr3_aa: CASSPPGQGVNEQYF
cdr3_nt: TGTGCCAGCTCACCACCGGGACAGGGGGTCAACGAGCAGTACTTC

cdr3_length: 15
v_call: TRBV7-2
clone_size: .
d_call: TRBD1
j_call: TRBJ1-5
cdr3_aa: CASSPVDRGGQPQHF
cdr3_nt: TGTGCCAGCAGCCCGGTGGACAGGGGGGGTCAGCCCCAGCATTTT

cdr3_length: 13
v_call: TRBV3-1/TRBV3-2
clone_size: .
d_call: TRBD1
j_call: TRBJ1-2
cdr3_aa: CASSQPGTGFATF
cdr3_nt: TGTGCCAGCAGCCAACCCGGGACAGGGTTCGCCACCTTC

cdr3_length: 16
v_call: TRBV7-8
clone_size: .
d_call: .
j_call: TRBJ2-2
cdr3_aa: CASSLASGLDTGELFF
cdr3_nt: TGTGCCAGCAGCTTAGCGTCAGGGCTGGACACCGGGGAGCTGTTTTTT

cdr3_length: 15
v_call: TRBV19
clone_size: once
d_call: .
j_call: TRBJ2-7
cdr3_aa: CASSIDQAGPYEQYF
cdr3_nt: TGTGCCAGTAGTATAGATCAAGCAGGGCCCTACGAGCAGTACTTC

cdr3_length: 15
v_call: TRBV7-2
clone_size: .
d_call: TRBD1
j_call: TRBJ2-7
cdr3_aa: CASSLSRGLNYEQYF
cdr3_nt: TGTGCCAGCAGCTTATCCAGGGGGTTAAACTACGAGCAGTACTTC

cdr3_length: 14
v_call: TRBV2
clone_size: once
d_call: .
j_call: TRBJ2-2
cdr3_aa: CASREGTYTGELFF
cdr3_nt: TGTGCCAGCAGGGAAGGAACTTACACCGGGGAGCTGTTTTTT

cdr3_length: 13
v_call: TRBV15
clone_size: few
d_call: .
j_call: TRBJ1-1
cdr3_aa: CATSRAQGTEAFF
cdr3_nt: TGTGCCACCAGCAGAGCCCAGGGGACTGAAGCTTTCTTT

cdr3_length: 14
v_call: TRBV5-1
clone_size: .
d_call: TRBD1
j_call: TRBJ2-2
cdr3_aa: CASSSTGGAGELFF
cdr3_nt: TGCGCCAGCAGCTCGACAGGGGGGGCCGGGGAGCTGTTTTTT

cdr3_length: 18
v_call: TRBV3-1/TRBV3-2
clone_size: .
d_call: .
j_call: TRBJ1-5
cdr3_aa: CASSLLREGSYSNQPQHF
cdr3_nt: TGTGCCAGCAGCCTTTTAAGGGAGGGGAGCTATAGCAATCAGCCCCAGCATTTT

cdr3_length: 15
v_call: TRBV6-6
clone_size: many
d_call: TRBD1
j_call: TRBJ2-7
cdr3_aa: CASSTWDRGSYEQYF
cdr3_nt: TGTGCCAGCAGTACTTGGGACAGAGGCTCCTACGAGCAGTACTTC

cdr3_length: 16
v_call: TRBV7-9
clone_size: .
d_call: TRBD1
j_call: TRBJ1-4
cdr3_aa: CASSLFGQGYNEKLFF
cdr3_nt: TGTGCCAGCAGCTTATTCGGACAGGGGTATAATGAAAAACTGTTTTTT

cdr3_length: 13
v_call: TRBV12-3/TRBV12-4
clone_size: .
d_call: .
j_call: TRBJ1-1
cdr3_aa: CASSWTSPSEAFF
cdr3_nt: TGTGCCAGCAGTTGGACATCCCCTTCTGAAGCTTTCTTT

cdr3_length: 15
v_call: TRBV7-9
clone_size: .
d_call: TRBD1
j_call: TRBJ1-3
cdr3_aa: CASTLLRDRGNTIYF
cdr3_nt: TGTGCCAGCACCCTCCTCCGGGACAGGGGAAACACCATATATTTT

cdr3_length: 12
v_call: TRBV27
clone_size: .
d_call: .
j_call: TRBJ2-7
cdr3_aa: CASSFWQAEQYF
cdr3_nt: TGTGCCAGCAGTTTTTGGCAGGCCGAGCAGTACTTC

cdr3_length: 16
v_call: TRBV19
clone_size: .
d_call: TRBD1
j_call: TRBJ2-5
cdr3_aa: CASKWPGTGGGETQYF
cdr3_nt: TGTGCCAGTAAATGGCCTGGGACAGGGGGCGGGGAGACCCAGTACTTC

cdr3_length: 17
v_call: TRBV9
clone_size: .
d_call: TRBD1
j_call: TRBJ1-6
cdr3_aa: CASSAPRTGRYNSPLHF
cdr3_nt: TGTGCCAGCAGCGCCCCTCGGACAGGGCGCTATAATTCACCCCTCCACTTT

cdr3_length: 16
v_call: TRBV5-6
clone_size: .
d_call: TRBD1
j_call: TRBJ2-4
cdr3_aa: CASSSRTGLAKNIQYF
cdr3_nt: TGTGCCAGCAGCTCCCGGACAGGGTTAGCCAAAAACATTCAGTACTTC

cdr3_length: 14
v_call: TRBV18
clone_size: .
d_call: .
j_call: TRBJ1-6
cdr3_aa: CASSPGAGDSPLHF
cdr3_nt: TGTGCCAGCTCACCAGGGGCAGGGGATTCACCCCTCCACTTT

cdr3_length: 14
v_call: TRBV11-2
clone_size: once
d_call: .
j_call: TRBJ2-3
cdr3_aa: CASSLGQLTDTQYF
cdr3_nt: TGTGCCAGCAGCCTCGGACAGCTCACAGATACGCAGTATTTT

cdr3_length: 17
v_call: TRBV21-1
clone_size: .
d_call: .
j_call: TRBJ2-7
cdr3_aa: CASSKVGVGTGVFEQYF
cdr3_nt: .

cdr3_length: 16
v_call: TRBV9
clone_size: .
d_call: .
j_call: TRBJ2-3
cdr3_aa: CASSALFRSTTDTQYF
cdr3_nt: TGTGCCAGCAGCGCCCTTTTCCGCAGTACCACAGATACGCAGTATTTT

cdr3_length: 16
v_call: TRBV30
clone_size: .
d_call: .
j_call: TRBJ2-5
cdr3_aa: CAWSGTRSIADETQYF
cdr3_nt: TGTGCCTGGAGTGGTACACGGAGTATTGCGGATGAGACCCAGTACTTC

cdr3_length: 14
v_call: TRBV15
clone_size: .
d_call: TRBD1
j_call: TRBJ1-4
cdr3_aa: CATTKDRGDEKLFF
cdr3_nt: TGTGCCACAACAAAGGACAGGGGGGATGAAAAACTGTTTTTT

cdr3_length: 15
v_call: TRBV6-5
clone_size: few
d_call: TRBD1
j_call: TRBJ1-5
cdr3_aa: CASAGTGDRNQPQHF
cdr3_nt: TGTGCCAGCGCCGGGACAGGTGATCGCAATCAGCCCCAGCATTTT

cdr3_length: 15
v_call: TRBV7-2
clone_size: .
d_call: TRBD2
j_call: TRBJ2-7
cdr3_aa: CASSWGTGGSYEQYF
cdr3_nt: TGTGCCAGCAGCTGGGGAACGGGGGGCTCCTACGAGCAGTACTTC

cdr3_length: 14
v_call: TRBV10-3
clone_size: .
d_call: TRBD1
j_call: TRBJ1-1
cdr3_aa: CATWRGQLNTEAFF
cdr3_nt: TGTGCCACCTGGAGGGGGCAACTGAACACTGAAGCTTTCTTT

cdr3_length: 16
v_call: TRBV19
clone_size: .
d_call: .
j_call: TRBJ2-2
cdr3_aa: CASTNRVRDVTGELFF
cdr3_nt: TGTGCCAGTACCAACCGGGTCAGGGATGTCACCGGGGAGCTGTTTTTT

cdr3_length: 16
v_call: TRBV4-1
clone_size: many
d_call: TRBD1
j_call: TRBJ2-2
cdr3_aa: CASSQWGQTNTGELFF
cdr3_nt: TGCGCCAGCAGCCAATGGGGACAGACGAACACCGGGGAGCTGTTTTTT